The entry that follows covers one T cell receptor (beta chain) sequence. The sample belongs to a study of blood T cells in healthy people across ages. This CDR3 comprises 11 residues. V was trimmed by 5 bases and J by 13 bases, leaving 15 bases between them. Germline CDR1 and CDR2: DFQATT and SNEGSKA (reference sequence). It was with a sample-barcoded 5' primer and a J-beta primer mix that a second PCR of roughly 6 to 11 cycles was run. Via MiXCR, TCRdb re-called the 5' RACE reads, giving one row per CDR3 protein. In the table there are hundreds of thousands of distinct CDR3 sequences, around 29% of which are singletons.

The origin of this receptor is a woman in her 70s in good health. The chain has TRBV20-1 and TRBJ2-1; possible D gene TRBD1, 6 bases. What was sequenced was blood. DNA for the CDR3: TGCAGTGCTTCAGGGGCAGCCGATCAGTTCTTC. This sequence encodes CSASGAADQFF.